Given below is one TCR beta chain in context. Method: immunoSEQ multiplex PCR; TCRdb's copy keeps in-frame clones and lacks some. The sample carries approximately 6,800 clones, approximately 88% recorded once. The source of the sample is a study of tumor T cells in aggressive B-cell lymphoma. V shed 9 bases and J 3 bases; nucleotides not matched to a gene: 7. The CDR3 is 15 amino acids. Germline V gene sequence: CDR1 SNHLY, CDR2 FYNNEI. Material: tumor tissue. The chain joins TRBV2 to TRBJ2-3; 12 bases are shared with TRBD1. The sequence was collected from an adult with diffuse large B cell lymphoma. Some clones in this sample may be carry-over from other donors' samples. The CDR3 sequence: CARGDRGLVTDTQYF. The DNA for the CDR3 is TGTGCCAGGGGGGACAGGGGGCTTGTAACAGATACGCAGTATTTT.